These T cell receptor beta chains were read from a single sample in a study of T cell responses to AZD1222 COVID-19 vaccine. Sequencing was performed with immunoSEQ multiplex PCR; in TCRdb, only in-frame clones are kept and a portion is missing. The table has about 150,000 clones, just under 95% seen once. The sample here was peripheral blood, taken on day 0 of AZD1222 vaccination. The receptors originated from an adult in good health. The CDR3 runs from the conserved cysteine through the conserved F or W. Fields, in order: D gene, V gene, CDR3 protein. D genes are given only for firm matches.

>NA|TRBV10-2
CASSDRGYGNGYTF
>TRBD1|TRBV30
CAWTQQGFYEQYF
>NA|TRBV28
CASSQGSGNYGYTF
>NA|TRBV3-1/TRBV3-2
CASSQGLDSSGANVLTF
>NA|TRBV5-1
CASRGPSQETQYF
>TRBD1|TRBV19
CASTSDRGLAKNIQYF
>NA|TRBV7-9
CASSLTSPEAGINNSPLHF
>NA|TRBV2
CASRAGIEAFF
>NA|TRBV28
CASSLASRVYSEQFF
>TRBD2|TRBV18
CASSQEGGLAGSNEQFF
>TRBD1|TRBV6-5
CASEQGASSGF
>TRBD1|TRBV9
CASSASDRGGTEAFF
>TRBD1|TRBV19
CASSIRDRPIVQPQHF
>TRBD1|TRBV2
CASSGTGGYTEAFF
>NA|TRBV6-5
CASRGLVNTGELFF
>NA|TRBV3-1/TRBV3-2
CASSQNLGRTGELFF
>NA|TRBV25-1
CASTRDVAGGYTF
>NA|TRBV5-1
CASSLARDSGANVLTF
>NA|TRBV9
CASSVRDGLTNTEAFF
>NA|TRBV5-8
CASSKDGDQPQHF
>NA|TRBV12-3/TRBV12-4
CASSLTDTLQFF
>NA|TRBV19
CAASGGSYNEQFF
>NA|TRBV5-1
CASSSIQGTNTGELFF
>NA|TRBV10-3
CAISESGSNNQPQHF
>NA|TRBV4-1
CASSPGQSNYGYTF
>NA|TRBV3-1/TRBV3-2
CASSHPNEKLFF
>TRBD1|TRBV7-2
CASSPGQARNQPQHF
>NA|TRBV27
CASSPWAEGPQHF
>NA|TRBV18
CASSPVNIFSNQPQHF
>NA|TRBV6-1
CASSEVRLMNTEAFF
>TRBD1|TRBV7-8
CATSPDRLETQYF
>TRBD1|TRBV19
CASSMTGGNTEAFF
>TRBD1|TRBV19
CASSSHRTGGVEAFF
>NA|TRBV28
CASSFGTREQFF
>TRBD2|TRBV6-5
CASSLAGENTGELFF
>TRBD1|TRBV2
CASPNRTGIYGYTF
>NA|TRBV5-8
CASSLGGVGRIYEQYF
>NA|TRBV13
CASSAHGSPLHF
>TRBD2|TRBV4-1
CASSQGSETPGGKQFF
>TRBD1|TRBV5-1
CASSIGQGMNTEAFF
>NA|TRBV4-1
CASASAGAVNYGYTF
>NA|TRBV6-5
CASSPTGTGNTIYF
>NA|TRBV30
CAWERAGGRTDTQYF
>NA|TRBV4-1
CASSHVTTTPYEQYF
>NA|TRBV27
CASSYRHQRSSYNSPLHF
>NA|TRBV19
CASHTTGRSTDTQYF
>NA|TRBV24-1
CATSDTHGEQFF
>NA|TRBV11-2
CASSSDTDTQYF
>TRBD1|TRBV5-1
CASMRQGRTEAFF
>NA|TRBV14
CASSQEGLILGREDGYTF
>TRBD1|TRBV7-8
CASSLGSPGTGFTLSSGNTIYF
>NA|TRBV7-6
CAIVRGAGTGELFF
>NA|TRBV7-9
CASSPAPGGANYGYTF
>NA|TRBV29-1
CSVGGSIEAFF
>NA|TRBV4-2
CASSPLGSGNTIYF